Listed below are T cell receptor beta chains from one sample, sequenced in a study of blood T cell repertoires in COVID-19. The repertoire was sequenced with immunoSEQ multiplex PCR; TCRdb's copy has only in-frame clones and lacks some. The sample contains roughly 120,000 clones, roughly 75% of which appear only once. The material sequenced was peripheral blood. These receptors came from a human donor in a cohort sampled during active or convalescent COVID-19. Both conserved end residues are part of each CDR3. A D gene is named only where the DNA matches it firmly. Not every row has a clone size; where given, it reads once, few, many or a size class.

CDR3 DNA	CDR3 protein	J gene	D gene	V gene	clone size
TGTGCCACCAGTCGAACAGGGGGGCACACTGAAGCTTTCTTT	CATSRTGGHTEAFF	TRBJ1-1	TRBD1	TRBV24-1	-
TGTGCCACCAGTGATGCCAGGGGGACCTACGAGCAGTACTTC	CATSDARGTYEQYF	TRBJ2-7	TRBD1	TRBV24-1	few
TGTGCTAGTGGTTTGGTACAGGCGCTTATGAACACTGAAGCTTTCTTT	CASGLVQALMNTEAFF	TRBJ1-1	-	TRBV12-5	-
TGTGCCAGCAGCCATTACAGGCTGTACGAGCAGTACTTC	CASSHYRLYEQYF	TRBJ2-7	-	TRBV14	-
TGTGCCAGCGCCTGGGGGCGCGAGTTGGCTTCACCCCTCCACTTT	CASAWGRELASPLHF	TRBJ1-6	-	TRBV19	-
TGCAGCGTTGCGGTGTCCTCTGGAAACACCATATATTTT	CSVAVSSGNTIYF	TRBJ1-3	-	TRBV29-1	once
TGTGCCAGCAGCTTTGGTTGGGCGCCGAGCTCTGGAAACACCATATATTTT	CASSFGWAPSSGNTIYF	TRBJ1-3	-	TRBV7-9	-
TGTGCCAGCAGTTCATTCAGGGACTCCTACGAGCAGTACTTC	CASSSFRDSYEQYF	TRBJ2-7	-	TRBV27	many
TGTGCCAGCAGTTTCCTCACAGGGAAAACTGAAGCTTTCTTT	CASSFLTGKTEAFF	TRBJ1-1	-	TRBV6-2/TRBV6-3	-
TGTGCCAGCAGTGAACTACAGGGGGGGTTCAATGAGCAGTTCTTC	CASSELQGGFNEQFF	TRBJ2-1	-	TRBV2	once
TGTGCCAGCAGTTATCATCCTCGGGGTGGAGACGAAAAACTGTTTTTT	CASSYHPRGGDEKLFF	TRBJ1-4	-	TRBV6-5	-
TGTGCCAGCAGCCGAAACCCAGGGTACTCATCCTACGAGCAGTACTTC	CASSRNPGYSSYEQYF	TRBJ2-7	-	TRBV7-8	-
TGTGCCAGCTCACCAGAAGCGGAGACCCAGTACTTC	CASSPEAETQYF	TRBJ2-5	-	TRBV18	-
TGCAGCGGGACTAGCGGGAACTCAGAGACCCAGTACTTC	CSGTSGNSETQYF	TRBJ2-5	TRBD2	TRBV29-1	-
TGTGCCAGCAGCGGGCGGGGGGGACTAGCGGGAGGTGTCAATGAGCAGTTCTTC	CASSGRGGLAGGVNEQFF	TRBJ2-1	TRBD2	TRBV7-2	-
TGTGCCAGCTCACCTTATAGGACAGGGGGAGAGACCCAGTACTTC	CASSPYRTGGETQYF	TRBJ2-5	TRBD1	TRBV18	-